The next 27 T cell receptor beta chains were all read from a single sample in a study of blood T cell repertoires in COVID-19. TCRdb's table, derived via immunoSEQ multiplex PCR, lists solely in-frame clones and lacks some. The sample carries 300,000 to 450,000 clones, around nine tenths recorded once. The sequencing sample was made of peripheral blood. These receptors were collected from a woman in her sixties or seventies with COVID-19, enrolled during active disease.

This rearrangement joins TRBV28 to TRBJ1-1; TRBD1 matches at 9 bases. Germline CDR1 and CDR2: MDHEN and SYDVKM. This CDR3 has 14 amino acids. The J segment lost 4 bases and the V segment lost 6 bases, leaving 6 bases of the junction unmatched. The CDR3 region has the DNA TGTGCCAGCAGAGGGACAGGGTATGCCACTGAAGCTTTCTTT. It is translated as CASRGTGYATEAFF.

The chain couples TRBV12-3 or TRBV12-4 to TRBJ2-7, with 7 bases fitting TRBD1. This CDR3 region has 13 residues. Germline trimming cut 7 bases from V and 6 bases from J; bases unmatched to any gene: 9. For the CDR3, the DNA is TGTGCCAGCACCGGGACAGTGTGGGGCGAGCAGTACTTC. Protein: CASTGTVWGEQYF.

V and J are TRBV12-3 or TRBV12-4 and TRBJ1-1, with D hard to call. Trimming removed 2 bases from V and 0 bases from J, with 4 bases in between. The CDR3 spans 13 residues. CDR3 bases: TGTGCCAGCAGTTTAATAATGAACACTGAAGCTTTCTTT. Amino acid sequence: CASSLIMNTEAFF.

The gene calls are TRBV19 and TRBJ1-1; 10 positions match TRBD1. Germline V lookup: CDR1 LNHDA, CDR2 SQIVND (reference sequence). V was clipped by 3 bases and J by 0 bases; unmatched bases: 10. CDR3 length equals 18 residues. DNA of the CDR3: TGTGCCAGTAGTATTTTTGGGACAGGGGCCCTAATGAACACTGAAGCTTTCTTT. Translation gives CASSIFGTGALMNTEAFF.

There are a few counts of this clone. V and J are TRBV28 and TRBJ1-6, with 10 bases matching TRBD1. This CDR3 has 15 amino acids. V lost 6 bases, J lost 9 bases, and 8 bases stayed unmatched. Germline V gene data show CDR1 as MDHEN and CDR2 as SYDVKM. CDR3 bases: TGTGCCAGCAGACCCCCGGGACAGGGGATTTCACCCCTCCACTTT. Protein: CASRPPGQGISPLHF. The entire variable domain, with the rest obtained from reference TRBV28 and TRBJ1-6, is as follows: DVKVTQSSRYLVKRTGEKVFLECVQDMDHENMFWYRQDPGLGLRLIYFSYDVKMKEKGDIPEGYSVSREKKERFSLILESASTNQTSMYLCASRPPGQGISPLHFGNGTRLTVT.

This sequence joins TRBV28 and TRBJ1-1; D not certain. With 5 bases removed from V and 0 bases from J, the gap between germline ends came to 16 bases. There are 16 residues in the CDR3. Germline V gene data show CDR1 as MDHEN and CDR2 as SYDVKM. This chain's CDR3 is CASSLWAGGMNTEAFF. In DNA, the CDR3 is TGTGCCAGCAGTCTGTGGGCAGGTGGAATGAACACTGAAGCTTTCTTT.

The chain joins TRBV6-4 to TRBJ1-2; TRBD1 matches 11 bases. CDR3 length: 14 residues. The V segment lost 7 bases and the J segment 9 bases; nucleotides outside the gene matches: 10. Per germline, CDR1 MRHNA and CDR2 SNTAGT. The CDR3 sequence: CASNPGTGGRSYTF. The CDR3 bases are TGTGCCAGCAACCCGGGGACAGGGGGTAGGAGCTACACCTTC.

The chain has TRBV5-1 and TRBJ2-5; D may be TRBD2 (6 bases). Germline V lookup: CDR1 SGHRS, CDR2 YFSETQ. The CDR3 runs 16 residues. V was shortened by 3 bases and J by 0 bases, with 15 bases between the two germline ends. CDR3 sequence reads: CASSSPSVSYQETQYF. The CDR3 nucleotides are TGCGCCAGCAGCTCCCCTAGCGTATCGTACCAAGAGACCCAGTACTTC.

In its sample, this clone was seen once. The rearrangement links TRBV4-2 to TRBJ1-4; tentative D call: TRBD1 (6 bases). The V gene's germline CDR1 is LGHNA and CDR2 YNFKEQ. The CDR3 has 16 amino acids. Trimming shortened V by 2 bases and J by 3 bases, and 13 bases separated the two germline ends. The CDR3 coding sequence is TGTGCCAGCAGCCAAAATTGGGCAGGGGCTAATGAAAAACTGTTTTTT. Protein sequence: CASSQNWAGANEKLFF.

The V call is TRBV19, the J call TRBJ1-2; the match to TRBD1 covers 7 bases. The V gene's germline CDR1 is LNHDA and CDR2 SQIVND (reference sequence). The length of the CDR3 is 18 residues. The trim removed 0 bases at V and 6 bases at J, leaving 16 bases unmatched. This CDR3 is CASSIDGDRDFLNDGYTF. In nucleotides, the CDR3 is TGTGCCAGTAGTATAGATGGTGACAGGGACTTTTTAAACGATGGCTACACCTTC.

Concerning this clone: This sample also contains other DNA sequences that code for the same CDR3. The chain employs TRBV9 and TRBJ1-2; D remains unclear. This CDR3 spans 13 amino acids. The V end was cut by 0 bases, the J end by 2 bases, with 5 bases between. Germline assignment: CDR1 SGDLS and CDR2 YYNGEE. CDR3 residues: CASSVDRNYGYTF. In nucleotides, the CDR3 is TGTGCCAGCAGCGTAGATAGAAACTATGGCTACACCTTC.

Only a few counts were recorded for this clone. The chain uses TRBV7-9 and TRBJ1-6; 10 bases are a match to TRBD1. The germline CDR1 and CDR2 sequences are SEHNR and FQNEAQ (reference sequence). This CDR3 has 15 residues. With V trimmed by 5 bases and J by 6 bases, 4 bases remained unmatched. The DNA of the CDR3 is TGTGCCAGCAGCGCCCGACAGGGGGCTAATTCACCCCTCCACTTT. Protein sequence: CASSARQGANSPLHF.

The chain carries TRBV5-1 and TRBJ1-3; maybe TRBD1 (6 bases). Trimming shortened V by 0 bases and J by 0 bases, and 13 bases separated the two germline ends. The CDR3 is 17 amino acids. From germline, CDR1 is SGHRS and CDR2 YFSETQ. CDR3 DNA: TGCGCCAGCAGCTTGGGACAGGAGATCTTCTCTGGAAACACCATATATTTT. Translation gives CASSLGQEIFSGNTIYF.

The chain joins TRBV12-3 or TRBV12-4 to TRBJ1-2; 9 bases are shared with TRBD1. V gave up 6 bases and J gave up 8 bases; unmatched junction bases: 4. The CDR3 loop spans 12 amino acids. The CDR3 is CASRRQGGGYTF. In DNA, the CDR3 is TGTGCCAGCAGACGACAGGGGGGAGGCTACACCTTC.

This chain joins TRBV6-6 and TRBJ2-7; no definite D call. Germline V lookup: CDR1 MNHNY, CDR2 SVGAGI (reference sequence). The CDR3 is made up of 12 amino acids. Trimming stripped 8 bases from V and 5 bases from J, with 13 bases between. The CDR3: CASFTVRNEQYF. CDR3 coding DNA: TGTGCCAGCTTTACAGTTCGGAACGAGCAGTACTTC.

The chain joins TRBV21-1 to TRBJ1-4; the table assigns TRBD1, which was not confirmed against the DNA. TRBV21-1 is termed a pseudogene. This CDR3 has 12 amino acids. CDR3 loop: CASSGGREKLFF. DNA for the CDR3: TGTGCCAGCAGCGGGGGCAGGGAGAAACTGTTTTTT.

This clone came up once. The V and J genes are TRBV5-1 and TRBJ1-1, with a weak D call TRBD1 (6 bases). Germline CDR1 is SGHRS and CDR2 is YFSETQ. Trimming stripped 4 bases from V and 1 base from J, with 11 bases between. This CDR3 contains 14 residues. This CDR3 reads CASSREDRNTEAFF. The CDR3 DNA reads as TGCGCCAGCAGCAGAGAGGACAGGAACACTGAAGCTTTCTTT.

This chain links TRBV28 with TRBJ1-2; no clear D. Trimming removed 4 bases from V and 5 bases from J, with 8 bases in between. This CDR3 is built from 12 residues. CDR1 and CDR2 (germline): MDHEN, SYDVKM. CDR3 DNA sequence: TGTGCCAGCAGTTCCACGGTTTATGGCTACACCTTC. This codes for CASSSTVYGYTF.

The chain carries TRBV5-1 and TRBJ1-2; 7 positions agree with TRBD1. CDR3 length: 14 residues. Trimming cost V 4 bases and J 2 bases; bases outside gene matches: 5. The germline V gene has CDR1 SGHRS and CDR2 YFSETQ. This CDR3 is CASSPSTGNYGYTF. CDR3 sequence (DNA): TGCGCCAGCAGCCCGTCGACAGGGAACTATGGCTACACCTTC.

The rearrangement links TRBV19 to TRBJ1-4; TRBD1 might be the D (6 bases). V was cut by 4 bases and J by 7 bases, with 19 bases left in between. The CDR3 has 16 amino acids. The V gene's germline CDR1 is LNHDA and CDR2 SQIVND (reference sequence). CDR3 DNA: TGTGCCAGTAGTAGACTCCGGACAGACGGGGCTGAAAAACTGTTTTTT. Its translation: CASSRLRTDGAEKLFF.

The sample holds one count of this clone. The genes are TRBV7-8 and TRBJ2-3, with 8 bases identical to TRBD2. The germline CDR1 and CDR2 sequences are SGHVS and FQNEAQ. V dropped 5 bases and J dropped 5; count of bases not matched to a gene: 12. This CDR3 region has 16 residues. The CDR3 protein is CASSPRGTSGGDTQYF. CDR3 sequence (DNA): TGTGCCAGCAGCCCGCGGGGCACTAGCGGTGGAGATACGCAGTATTTT.

The chain recombines TRBV7-9 with TRBJ2-7; weak D call: TRBD2 (6 bases). This CDR3 region has 16 residues. The V and J ends lost 3 bases and 0 bases respectively, with 15 bases between them. Germline V gene data show CDR1 as SEHNR and CDR2 as FQNEAQ (reference sequence). This CDR3 is CASSFPPGVNSYEQYF. CDR3 coding DNA: TGTGCCAGCAGCTTTCCCCCGGGAGTTAACTCCTACGAGCAGTACTTC.

The rearrangement links TRBV2 to TRBJ2-7; D is possibly TRBD2 (5 bases). The germline V gene has CDR1 SNHLY and CDR2 FYNNEI. Trimming removed 11 bases from V and 0 bases from J, with 11 bases in between. The CDR3 contains 12 residues. This CDR3 reads CAGGRSSYEQYF. CDR3 sequence (DNA): TGTGCCGGAGGCCGGAGCTCCTACGAGCAGTACTTC.

The genes are TRBV6-2 or TRBV6-3 and TRBJ1-1, with 7 bases aligning to TRBD1. J lost 3 bases, V lost 6 bases, and 10 bases had no gene match. The germline V gene encodes CDR1 MNHEY and CDR2 SVGEGT. This CDR3 has 15 residues. CDR3 in amino acids: CASSQPTGRDTEAFF. The CDR3 nucleotides read TGTGCCAGCAGCCAGCCGACAGGGAGAGACACTGAAGCTTTCTTT.

V usage is TRBV10-3 and J usage is TRBJ1-1; TRBD1 is a possible D gene (5 bases). Trimming cost V 11 bases and J 6 bases, with 19 bases left between them. This CDR3 has 13 amino acids. CDR1 and CDR2 from the germline V gene are ENHRY and SYGVKD. In nucleotides, the CDR3 is TGTGCCGCGATGGGGCAGCAAGATTCTGAAGCTTTCTTT. Amino acids: CAAMGQQDSEAFF.

The rearrangement joins TRBV6-5 to TRBJ1-4; D remains ambiguous. The CDR3 runs to 14 residues. Trimming stripped 6 bases from V and 8 bases from J, with 16 bases between. CDR1 is MNHEY, CDR2 SVGAGI, per germline. The DNA for the CDR3 is TGTGCCAGCAGCGGCGGTGCTCCCGGGGAAAAACTGTTTTTT. Translating gives CASSGGAPGEKLFF.

V is TRBV7-9 and J is TRBJ2-1, with D perhaps TRBD1 (6 bases). The CDR3 spans 13 residues. The germline V and J ends were trimmed by 6 bases and 8 bases, with 14 bases remaining between them. Germline-derived CDR1 and CDR2 are SEHNR and FQNEAQ (reference sequence). CDR3 loop: CASRVGRGYEQFF. Here the CDR3 DNA reads TGTGCCAGCAGGGTGGGCAGGGGTTATGAGCAGTTCTTC.